These 14 T cell receptor beta chains came from one sample sequenced in a study of cytomegalovirus exposure and HLA in healthy donors. PCR primers comprised 60 Vbeta and 13 Jbeta primers. Using immunoSEQ multiplex PCR, the repertoire was profiled, and TCRdb retains in-frame clones only, with some absent. The data show about 150,000 clones, about 83% seen once. The sample comprised PBMCs. The receptor set was obtained from a man aged 40-49 years in good health and CMV-seropositive.

The genes are TRBV11-2 and TRBJ1-2; TRBD1 matches at 8 bases. With V trimmed by 3 bases and J by 5 bases, 11 bases remained unmatched. The CDR3 spans 16 residues. The germline CDR1 and CDR2 sequences are SGHAT and FQNNGV. In nucleotides, the CDR3 is TGTGCCAGCAGCTTCCCGGGACAGGTCTTCCCTTATGGCTACACCTTC. Encoded protein: CASSFPGQVFPYGYTF.

In its sample, this clone was seen once. The V gene is TRBV27, the J gene TRBJ2-2, with 8 bases aligning to TRBD1. Germline V lookup: CDR1 MNHEY, CDR2 SMNVEV (reference sequence). There are 15 residues in the CDR3. The junction had 2 bases not matched to a gene; V was cut back by 4 bases and J by 1 base. CDR3 amino acids: CASSSGTGNTGELFF. The CDR3 coding sequence is TGTGCCAGCAGTTCCGGGACAGGGAACACCGGGGAGCTGTTTTTT.

This chain links TRBV6-5 with TRBJ1-2; the match to TRBD1 covers 8 bases. Per germline, CDR1 MNHEY and CDR2 SVGAGI. The CDR3 runs to 16 residues. Trimming cost V 2 bases and J 4 bases; bases outside gene matches: 9. The CDR3 sequence: CASSYGWDRPLYGYTF. The CDR3 nucleotides read TGTGCCAGCAGTTACGGTTGGGACAGGCCCCTCTATGGCTACACCTTC.

This chain links TRBV6-1 with TRBJ2-7; 9 bases align to TRBD2. CDR1 and CDR2 (germline): MNHNS, SASEGT. V gave up 4 bases and J gave up 6 bases; unmatched junction bases: 7. The CDR3 is 14 amino acids. CDR3: CASSGGGGASEQYF. In DNA, the CDR3 is TGTGCCAGCAGTGGGGGCGGGGGGGCTAGCGAGCAGTACTTC.

The chain links TRBV18 to TRBJ2-5, with no clear D. Germline V gene sequence: CDR1 KGHSH, CDR2 LQKENI. There are 12 residues in the CDR3. V lost 3 bases and J 1 base, leaving 3 bases between the germline ends. CDR3: CASSPSQETQYF. The DNA for the CDR3 is TGTGCCAGCTCACCGAGCCAAGAGACCCAGTACTTC.

The J gene is TRBJ2-7, the V gene TRBV9; 7 nucleotides line up with TRBD1. J lost 3 bases, V lost 3 bases, and 6 bases had no gene match. This CDR3 is 14 amino acids long. Looked up from germline, CDR1 is SGDLS and CDR2 is YYNGEE. CDR3 residues: CASSGQGNFYEQYF. DNA for the CDR3: TGTGCCAGCAGCGGACAGGGTAACTTCTACGAGCAGTACTTC.

The chain couples TRBV7-2 to TRBJ2-1; 7 bases line up with TRBD1. The germline gives CDR1 SGHTA, CDR2 FQGNSA. CDR3 length equals 19 residues. Trimming took 5 bases from V and 6 from J; bases not matched to a gene: 22. The CDR3 loop reads CASSAPPLLNRGKSNEQFF. DNA of the CDR3: TGTGCCAGCAGCGCGCCCCCTCTTTTGAACAGGGGAAAGTCCAATGAGCAGTTCTTC. The full variable domain, its missing parts supplied by reference TRBV7-2 and TRBJ2-1, is GAGVSQSPSNKVTEKGKDVELRCDPISGHTALYWYRQSLGQGLEFLIYFQGNSAPDKSGLPSDRFSAERTGGSVSTLTIQRTQQEDSAVYLCASSAPPLLNRGKSNEQFFGPGTRLTVL.

Of note for this clone: The junction departs from germline at one end; a sequencing error may be responsible. The chain uses TRBV4-3 and TRBJ2-6; TRBD1 might be the D (6 bases). This CDR3 has 16 residues. Germline V gene lookup returns CDR1 LGHNA and CDR2 YSLEER. CDR3 residues: CASSQKTGSGANGLTF. The DNA of the CDR3 is TGCGCCAGCAGCCAAAAAACAGGGTCTGGGGCCAACGGCCTGACTTTC.

The count of this clone is one. V and J are TRBV7-9 and TRBJ2-3, with D possibly being TRBD2 (5 bases). Deletions cut 3 bases from V and 4 bases from J, with 20 bases between. Per germline, CDR1 SEHNR and CDR2 FQNEAQ (reference sequence). The CDR3 is 17 residues long. DNA for the CDR3: TGTGCCAGCAGCTTCTCGGTAGGGAGTTCCCTTCCAGATACGCAGTATTTT. The encoded protein is CASSFSVGSSLPDTQYF.

The rearrangement links TRBV5-4 to TRBJ2-1, with D tentatively TRBD2 (7 bases). Trimming cost V 2 bases and J 3 bases, with 12 bases left between them. Per germline, CDR1 SGHNT and CDR2 YYREEE (reference sequence). CDR3 length: 15 amino acids. The CDR3 DNA follows: TGTGCCAGCAGCTTAGGGGGGGCCCACTACAATGAGCAGTTCTTC. It translates to CASSLGGAHYNEQFF.

The rearrangement uses TRBV2 and TRBJ1-3; D remains ambiguous. The V end lost 6 bases, the J end lost 0 bases, and 12 bases lay between the germline ends. Germline V gives CDR1 SNHLY, CDR2 FYNNEI. CDR3 length: 15 residues. CDR3: CASSGVAGSGNTIYF. The CDR3 nucleotides are TGTGCCAGCAGCGGGGTGGCGGGCTCTGGAAACACCATATATTTT.

The genes are TRBV30 and TRBJ2-3; TRBD2 aligns across 10 bases. CDR1 is GTSNPN, CDR2 SVGIG, per germline (reference sequence). This CDR3 is built from 14 residues. The ends lost 6 bases at V and 0 bases at J; junction bases unmatched: 3. The chain's CDR3 is CACLAGVSTDTQYF. The CDR3 nucleotides are TGTGCCTGCCTAGCGGGAGTGAGCACAGATACGCAGTATTTT.

This chain joins TRBV7-7 and TRBJ1-2; D remains ambiguous. The V and J ends lost 5 bases and 7 bases respectively, with 14 bases between them. Germline V lookup: CDR1 SSHAT, CDR2 FNYEAQ (reference sequence). CDR3 size: 13 residues. The CDR3 sequence: CASSPIAEGGYTF. The DNA of the CDR3 is TGTGCCAGCAGCCCGATCGCCGAGGGTGGCTACACCTTC.

The genes are TRBV7-7 and TRBJ2-1; D perhaps matches TRBD2 (6 bases). Per germline, CDR1 SSHAT and CDR2 FNYEAQ (reference sequence). The CDR3 extends over 15 amino acids. Trimming cost V 1 base and J 9 bases, with 16 bases left between them. DNA of the CDR3: TGTGCCAGCAGCTTAGGGCTAGGGAACGGGGGTGAGCAGTTCTTC. Protein sequence: CASSLGLGNGGEQFF.